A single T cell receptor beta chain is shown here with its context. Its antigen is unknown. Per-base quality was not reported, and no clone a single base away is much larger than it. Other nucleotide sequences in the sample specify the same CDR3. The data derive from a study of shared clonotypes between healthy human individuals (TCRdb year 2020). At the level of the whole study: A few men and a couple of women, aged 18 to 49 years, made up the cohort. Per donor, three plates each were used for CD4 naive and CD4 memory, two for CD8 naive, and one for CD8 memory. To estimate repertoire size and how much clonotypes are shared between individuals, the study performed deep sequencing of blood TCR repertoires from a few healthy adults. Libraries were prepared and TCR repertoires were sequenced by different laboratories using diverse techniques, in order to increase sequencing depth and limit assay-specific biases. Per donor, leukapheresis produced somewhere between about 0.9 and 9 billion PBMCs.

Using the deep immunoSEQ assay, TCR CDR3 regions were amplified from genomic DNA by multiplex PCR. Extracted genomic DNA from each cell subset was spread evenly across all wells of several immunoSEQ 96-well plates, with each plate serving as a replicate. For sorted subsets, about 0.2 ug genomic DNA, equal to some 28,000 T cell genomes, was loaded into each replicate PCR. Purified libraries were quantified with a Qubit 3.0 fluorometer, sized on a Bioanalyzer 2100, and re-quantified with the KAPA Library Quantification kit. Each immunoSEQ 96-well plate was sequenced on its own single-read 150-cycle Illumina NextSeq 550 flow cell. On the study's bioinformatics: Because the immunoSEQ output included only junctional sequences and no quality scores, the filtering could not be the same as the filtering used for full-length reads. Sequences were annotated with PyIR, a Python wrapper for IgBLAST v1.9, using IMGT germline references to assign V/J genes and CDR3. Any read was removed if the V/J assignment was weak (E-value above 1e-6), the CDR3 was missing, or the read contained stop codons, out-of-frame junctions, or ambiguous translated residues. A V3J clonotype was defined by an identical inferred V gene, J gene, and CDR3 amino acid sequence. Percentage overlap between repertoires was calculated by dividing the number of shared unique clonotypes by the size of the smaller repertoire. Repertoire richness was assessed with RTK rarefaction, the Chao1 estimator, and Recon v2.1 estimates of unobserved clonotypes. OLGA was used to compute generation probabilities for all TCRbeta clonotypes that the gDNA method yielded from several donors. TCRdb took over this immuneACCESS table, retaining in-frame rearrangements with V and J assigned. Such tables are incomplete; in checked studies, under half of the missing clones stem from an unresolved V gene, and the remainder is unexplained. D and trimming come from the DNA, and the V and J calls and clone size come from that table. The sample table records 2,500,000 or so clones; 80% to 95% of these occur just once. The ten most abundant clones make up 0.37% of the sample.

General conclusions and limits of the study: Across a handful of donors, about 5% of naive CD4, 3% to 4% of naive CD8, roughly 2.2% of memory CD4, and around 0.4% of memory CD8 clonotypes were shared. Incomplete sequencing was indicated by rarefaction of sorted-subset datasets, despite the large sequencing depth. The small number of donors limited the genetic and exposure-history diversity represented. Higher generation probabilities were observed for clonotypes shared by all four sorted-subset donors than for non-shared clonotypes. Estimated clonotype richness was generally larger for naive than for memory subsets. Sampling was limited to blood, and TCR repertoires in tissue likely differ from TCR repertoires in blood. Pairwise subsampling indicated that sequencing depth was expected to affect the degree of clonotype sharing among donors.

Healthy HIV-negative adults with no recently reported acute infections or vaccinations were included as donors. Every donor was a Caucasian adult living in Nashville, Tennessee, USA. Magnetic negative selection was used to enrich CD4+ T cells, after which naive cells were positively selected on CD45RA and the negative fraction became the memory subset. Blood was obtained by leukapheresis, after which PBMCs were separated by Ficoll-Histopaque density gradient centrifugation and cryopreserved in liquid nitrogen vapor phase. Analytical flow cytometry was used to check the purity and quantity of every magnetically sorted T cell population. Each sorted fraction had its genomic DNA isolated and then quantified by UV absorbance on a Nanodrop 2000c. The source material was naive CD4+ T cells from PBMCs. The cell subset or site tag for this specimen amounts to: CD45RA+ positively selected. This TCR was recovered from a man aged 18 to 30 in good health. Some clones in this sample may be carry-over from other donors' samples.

CDR3 loop: CASSLAGATNEKLFF. The DNA sequence reads TGTGCCAGCAGTTTAGCTGGTGCAACTAATGAAAAACTGTTTTTT. The chain was built from TRBV27 and TRBJ1-4, with the D gene too uncertain to name. The germline V gene (reference sequence) specifies MNHEY as CDR1 and SMNVEV as CDR2. The V end loses 2 bases and the J end loses 0 bases, and a stretch of 7 bases separates them. The CDR3 contains 15 residues, cysteine and phenylalanine counted. Just CDR3 DNA is preserved here, 45 bases in frame from base 1.